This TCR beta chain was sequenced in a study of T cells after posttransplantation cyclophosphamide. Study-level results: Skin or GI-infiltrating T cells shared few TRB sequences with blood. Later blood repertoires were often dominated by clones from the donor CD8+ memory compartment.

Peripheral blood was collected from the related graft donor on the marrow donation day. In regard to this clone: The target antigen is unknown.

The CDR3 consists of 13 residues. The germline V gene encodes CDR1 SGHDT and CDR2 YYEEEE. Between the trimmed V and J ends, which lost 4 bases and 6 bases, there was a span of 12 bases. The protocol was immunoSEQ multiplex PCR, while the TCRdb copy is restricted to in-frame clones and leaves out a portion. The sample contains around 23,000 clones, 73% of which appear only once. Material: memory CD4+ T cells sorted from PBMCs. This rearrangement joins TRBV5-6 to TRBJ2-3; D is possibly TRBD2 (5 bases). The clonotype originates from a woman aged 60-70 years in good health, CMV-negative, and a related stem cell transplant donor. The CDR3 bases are TGTGCCAGCAGCCTGCGACCGGGGGATACGCAGTATTTT. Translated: CASSLRPGDTQYF.